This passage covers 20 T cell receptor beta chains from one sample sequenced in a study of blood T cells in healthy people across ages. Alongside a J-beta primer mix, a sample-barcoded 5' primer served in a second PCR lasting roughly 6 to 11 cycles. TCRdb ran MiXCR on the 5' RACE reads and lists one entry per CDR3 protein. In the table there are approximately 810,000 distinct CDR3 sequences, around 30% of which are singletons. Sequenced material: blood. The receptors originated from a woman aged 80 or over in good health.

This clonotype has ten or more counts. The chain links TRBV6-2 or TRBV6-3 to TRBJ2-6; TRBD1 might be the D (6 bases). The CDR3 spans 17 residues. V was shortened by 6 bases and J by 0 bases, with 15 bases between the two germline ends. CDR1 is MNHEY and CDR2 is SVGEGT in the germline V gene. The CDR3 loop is CASSEQGPSSGANVLTF. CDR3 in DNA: TGTGCCAGCAGCGAACAGGGCCCCAGCTCTGGGGCCAACGTCCTGACTTTC.

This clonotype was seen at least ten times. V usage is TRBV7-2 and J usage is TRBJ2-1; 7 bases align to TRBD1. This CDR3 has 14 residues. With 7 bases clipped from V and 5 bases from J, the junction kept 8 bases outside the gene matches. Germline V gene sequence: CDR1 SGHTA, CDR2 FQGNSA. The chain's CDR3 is CASNTRQGNNEQFF. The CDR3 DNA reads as TGTGCCAGCAACACTCGACAGGGAAACAATGAGCAGTTCTTC.

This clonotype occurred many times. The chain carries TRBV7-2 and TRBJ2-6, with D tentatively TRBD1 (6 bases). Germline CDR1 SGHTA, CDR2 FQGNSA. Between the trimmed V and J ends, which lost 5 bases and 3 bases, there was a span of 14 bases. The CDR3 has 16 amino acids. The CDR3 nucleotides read TGTGCCAGCAGCCCCGGACAGACACTTGGGGCCAACGTCCTGACTTTC. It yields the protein CASSPGQTLGANVLTF.

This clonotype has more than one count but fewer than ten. The CDR3 DNA follows: TGTGCCAGCAGCTCATATACAAAGGACAGGGGGCGTATGAACACTGAAGCTTTCTTT. Translation: CASSSYTKDRGRMNTEAFF. This chain joins TRBV11-3 and TRBJ1-1, with 11 positions matching TRBD1. The CDR3 has 19 amino acids. Unmatched junction bases numbered 13, after V lost 4 bases and J lost 0 bases. The germline CDR1 and CDR2 sequences are SGHNT and YENEEA.

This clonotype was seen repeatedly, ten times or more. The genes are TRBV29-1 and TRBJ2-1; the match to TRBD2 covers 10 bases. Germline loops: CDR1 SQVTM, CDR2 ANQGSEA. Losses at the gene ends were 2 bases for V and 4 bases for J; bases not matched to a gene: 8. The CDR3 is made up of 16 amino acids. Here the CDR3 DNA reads TGCAGCGTTGAATCGGCTAGCGGGGGCCTGTACAATGAGCAGTTCTTC. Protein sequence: CSVESASGGLYNEQFF.

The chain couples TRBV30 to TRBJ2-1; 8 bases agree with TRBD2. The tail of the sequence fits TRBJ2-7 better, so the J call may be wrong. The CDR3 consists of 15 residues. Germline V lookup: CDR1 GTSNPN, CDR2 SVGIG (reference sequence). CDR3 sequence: CAWSHSGGAYNEQYF. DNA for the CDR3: TGTGCCTGGAGTCACAGCGGGGGAGCTTACAATGAGCAGTACTTC.

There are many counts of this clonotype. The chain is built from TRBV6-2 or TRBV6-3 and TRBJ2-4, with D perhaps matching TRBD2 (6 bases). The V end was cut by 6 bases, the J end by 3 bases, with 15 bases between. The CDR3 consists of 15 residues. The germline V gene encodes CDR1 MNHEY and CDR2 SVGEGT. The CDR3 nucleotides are TGTGCCAGCAGCCCCTTCCCGGGGGTCAAAAACATTCAGTACTTC. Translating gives CASSPFPGVKNIQYF.

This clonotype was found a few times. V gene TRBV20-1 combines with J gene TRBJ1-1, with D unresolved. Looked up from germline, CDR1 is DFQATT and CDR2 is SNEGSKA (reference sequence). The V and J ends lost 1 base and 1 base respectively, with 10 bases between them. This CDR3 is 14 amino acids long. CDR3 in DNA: TGCAGTGCTAGAGGCCACCTCGAGAACACTGAAGCTTTCTTT. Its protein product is CSARGHLENTEAFF.

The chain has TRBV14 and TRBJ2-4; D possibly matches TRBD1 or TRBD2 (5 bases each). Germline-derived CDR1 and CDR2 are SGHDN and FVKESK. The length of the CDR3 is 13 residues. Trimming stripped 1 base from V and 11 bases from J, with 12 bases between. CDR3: CASSQGQGALQYF. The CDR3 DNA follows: TGTGCCAGCAGCCAAGGGCAGGGAGCTCTTCAGTACTTC. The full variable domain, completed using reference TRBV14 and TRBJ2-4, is EAGVTQFPSHSVIEKGQTVTLRCDPISGHDNLYWYRRVMGKEIKFLLHFVKESKQDESGMPNNRFLAERTGGTYSTLKVQPAELEDSGVYFCASSQGQGALQYFGAGTRLSVL.

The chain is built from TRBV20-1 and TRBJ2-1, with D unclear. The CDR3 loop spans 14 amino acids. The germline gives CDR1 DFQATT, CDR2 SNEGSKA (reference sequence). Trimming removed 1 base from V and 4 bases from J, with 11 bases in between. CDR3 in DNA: TGCAGTGCTAGAGGTCTAGGAACATACAATGAGCAGTTCTTC. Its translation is CSARGLGTYNEQFF.

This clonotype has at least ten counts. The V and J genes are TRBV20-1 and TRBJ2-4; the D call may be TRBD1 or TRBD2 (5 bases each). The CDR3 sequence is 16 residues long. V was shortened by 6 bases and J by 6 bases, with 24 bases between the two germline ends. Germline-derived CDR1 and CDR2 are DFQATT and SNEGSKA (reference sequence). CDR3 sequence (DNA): TGCAGTGCCACGGGGCCGACCGGGGCAGACATAAACATTCAGTACTTC. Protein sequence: CSATGPTGADINIQYF.

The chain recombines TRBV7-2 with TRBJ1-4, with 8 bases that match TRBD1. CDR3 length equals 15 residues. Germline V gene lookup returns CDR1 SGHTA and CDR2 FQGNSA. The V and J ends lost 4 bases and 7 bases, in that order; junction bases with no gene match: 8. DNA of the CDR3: TGTGCCAGCAGCTCCAGACAGGGGAAAAGTGAAAAACTGTTTTTT. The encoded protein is CASSSRQGKSEKLFF.

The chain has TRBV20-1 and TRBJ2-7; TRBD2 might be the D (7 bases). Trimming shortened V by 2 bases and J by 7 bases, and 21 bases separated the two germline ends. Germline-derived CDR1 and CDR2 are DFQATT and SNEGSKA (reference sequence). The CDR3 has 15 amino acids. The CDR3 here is CSARRGGSSYNEQYF. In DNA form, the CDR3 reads TGCAGTGCTAGAAGGGGGGGTAGCTCCTACAATGAGCAGTACTTC.

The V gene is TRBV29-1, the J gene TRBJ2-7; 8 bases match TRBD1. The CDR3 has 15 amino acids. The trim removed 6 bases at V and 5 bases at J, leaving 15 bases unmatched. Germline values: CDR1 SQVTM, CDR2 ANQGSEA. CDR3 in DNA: TGCAGCGTCCCCAAGCCAGGGGGCGTAGGGGACGAGCAGTACTTC. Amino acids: CSVPKPGGVGDEQYF.

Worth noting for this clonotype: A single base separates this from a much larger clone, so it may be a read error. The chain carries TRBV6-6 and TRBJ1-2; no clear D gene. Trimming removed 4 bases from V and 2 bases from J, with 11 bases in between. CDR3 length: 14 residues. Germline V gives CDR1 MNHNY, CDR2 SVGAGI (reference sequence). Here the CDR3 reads CASSFPEVNYGYTF. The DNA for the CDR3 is TGTGCCAGCAGTTTCCCCGAGGTAAACTATGGCTACACCTTC.

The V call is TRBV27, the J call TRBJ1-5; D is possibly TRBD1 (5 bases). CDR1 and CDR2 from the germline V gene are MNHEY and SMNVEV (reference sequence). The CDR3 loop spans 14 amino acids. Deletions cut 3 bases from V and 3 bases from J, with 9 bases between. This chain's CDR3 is CASSFDSNNQPQHF. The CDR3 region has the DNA TGTGCCAGCAGTTTTGACAGCAACAATCAGCCCCAGCATTTT.

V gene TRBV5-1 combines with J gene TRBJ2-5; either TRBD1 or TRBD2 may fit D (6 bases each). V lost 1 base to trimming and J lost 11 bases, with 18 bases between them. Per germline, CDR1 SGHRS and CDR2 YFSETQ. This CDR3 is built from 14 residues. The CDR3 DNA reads TGCGCCAGCAGCTTGATGGGTCGGGGGCAAACGCAGTACTTC. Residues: CASSLMGRGQTQYF. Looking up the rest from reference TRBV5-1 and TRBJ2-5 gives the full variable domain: KAGVTQTPRYLIKTRGQQVTLSCSPISGHRSVSWYQQTPGQGLQFLFEYFSETQRNKGNFPGRFSGRQFSNSRSEMNVSTLELGDSALYLCASSLMGRGQTQYFGPGTRLLVL.

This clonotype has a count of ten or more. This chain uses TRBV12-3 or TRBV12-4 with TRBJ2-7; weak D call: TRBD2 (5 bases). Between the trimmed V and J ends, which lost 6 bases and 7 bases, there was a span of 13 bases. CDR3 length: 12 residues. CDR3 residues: CASSRGLDEQYF. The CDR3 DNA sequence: TGTGCCAGCAGCCGCGGGTTGGATGAGCAGTACTTC.

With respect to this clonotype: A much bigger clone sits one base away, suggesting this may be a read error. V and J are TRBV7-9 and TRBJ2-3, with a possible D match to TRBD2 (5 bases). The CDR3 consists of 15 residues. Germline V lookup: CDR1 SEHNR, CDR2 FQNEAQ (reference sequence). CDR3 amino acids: CAGSLVAPGADTQYF. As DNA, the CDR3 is TGTGCCGGCAGCTTAGTGGCCCCCGGGGCAGATACGCAGTATTTT.

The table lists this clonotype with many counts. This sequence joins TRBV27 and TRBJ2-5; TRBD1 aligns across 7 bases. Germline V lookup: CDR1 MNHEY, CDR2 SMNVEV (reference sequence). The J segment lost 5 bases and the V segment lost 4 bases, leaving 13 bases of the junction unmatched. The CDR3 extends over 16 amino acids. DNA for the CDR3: TGTGCCAGCAGTTCCCTCGGGCAGGGGGATGGGGAGACCCAGTACTTC. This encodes CASSSLGQGDGETQYF.